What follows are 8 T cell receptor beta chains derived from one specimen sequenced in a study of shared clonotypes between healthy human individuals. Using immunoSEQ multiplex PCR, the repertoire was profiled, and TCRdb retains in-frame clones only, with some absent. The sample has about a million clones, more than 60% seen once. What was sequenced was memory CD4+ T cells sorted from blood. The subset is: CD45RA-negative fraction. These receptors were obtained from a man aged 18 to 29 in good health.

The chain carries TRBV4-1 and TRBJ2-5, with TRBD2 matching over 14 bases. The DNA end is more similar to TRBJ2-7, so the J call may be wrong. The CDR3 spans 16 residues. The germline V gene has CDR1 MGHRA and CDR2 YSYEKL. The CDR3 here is CASSQGLAGGTYEQYF. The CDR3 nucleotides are TGCGCCAGCAGCCAAGGACTAGCGGGAGGGACCTACGAGCAGTACTTC.

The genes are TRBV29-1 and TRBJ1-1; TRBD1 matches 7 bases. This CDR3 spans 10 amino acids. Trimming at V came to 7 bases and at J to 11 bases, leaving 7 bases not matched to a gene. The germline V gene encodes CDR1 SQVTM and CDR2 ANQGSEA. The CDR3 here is CSGLQGVAFF. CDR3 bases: TGCAGCGGTCTCCAGGGGGTGGCTTTCTTT.

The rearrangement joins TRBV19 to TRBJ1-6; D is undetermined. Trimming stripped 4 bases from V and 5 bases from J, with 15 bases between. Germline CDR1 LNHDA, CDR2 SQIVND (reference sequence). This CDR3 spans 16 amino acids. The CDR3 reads CASSSYPSQDNSPLHF. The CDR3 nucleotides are TGTGCCAGTAGTAGCTACCCGAGTCAGGATAATTCACCCCTCCACTTT. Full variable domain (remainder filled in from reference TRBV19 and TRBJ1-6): DGGITQSPKYLFRKEGQNVTLSCEQNLNHDAMYWYRQDPGQGLRLIYYSQIVNDFQKGDIAEGYSVSREKKESFPLTVTSAQKNPTAFYLCASSSYPSQDNSPLHFGNGTRLTVT.

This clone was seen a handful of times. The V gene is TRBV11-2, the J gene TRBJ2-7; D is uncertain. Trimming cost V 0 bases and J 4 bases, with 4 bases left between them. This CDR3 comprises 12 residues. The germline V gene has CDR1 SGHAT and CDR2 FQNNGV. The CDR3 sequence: CASSLDAYEQYF. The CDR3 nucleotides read TGTGCCAGCAGCTTAGACGCTTACGAGCAGTACTTC.

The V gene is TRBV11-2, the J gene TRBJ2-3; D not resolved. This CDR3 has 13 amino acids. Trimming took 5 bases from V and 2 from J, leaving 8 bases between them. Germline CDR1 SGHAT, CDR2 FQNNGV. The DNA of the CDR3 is TGTGCCAGCAGCCCAAGGATCACAGATACGCAGTATTTT. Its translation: CASSPRITDTQYF.

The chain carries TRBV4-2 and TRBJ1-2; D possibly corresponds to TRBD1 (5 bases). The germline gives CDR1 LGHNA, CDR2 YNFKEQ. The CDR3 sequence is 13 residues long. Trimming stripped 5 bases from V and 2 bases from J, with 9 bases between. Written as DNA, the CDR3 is TGTGCCAGCAGCGACAGAGGGAACTATGGCTACACCTTC. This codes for CASSDRGNYGYTF.

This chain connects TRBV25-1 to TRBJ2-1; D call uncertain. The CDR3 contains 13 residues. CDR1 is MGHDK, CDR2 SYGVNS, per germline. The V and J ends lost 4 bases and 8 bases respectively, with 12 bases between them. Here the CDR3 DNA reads TGTGCCAGCAGTGTCGGCGAACGCCATGAGCAGTTCTTC. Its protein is CASSVGERHEQFF.

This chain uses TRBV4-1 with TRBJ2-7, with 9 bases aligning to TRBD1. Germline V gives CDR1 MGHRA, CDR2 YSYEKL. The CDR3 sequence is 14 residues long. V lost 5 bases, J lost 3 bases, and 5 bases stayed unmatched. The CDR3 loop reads CASSLPGQGYEQYF. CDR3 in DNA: TGCGCCAGCAGCTTGCCGGGACAGGGCTACGAGCAGTACTTC.